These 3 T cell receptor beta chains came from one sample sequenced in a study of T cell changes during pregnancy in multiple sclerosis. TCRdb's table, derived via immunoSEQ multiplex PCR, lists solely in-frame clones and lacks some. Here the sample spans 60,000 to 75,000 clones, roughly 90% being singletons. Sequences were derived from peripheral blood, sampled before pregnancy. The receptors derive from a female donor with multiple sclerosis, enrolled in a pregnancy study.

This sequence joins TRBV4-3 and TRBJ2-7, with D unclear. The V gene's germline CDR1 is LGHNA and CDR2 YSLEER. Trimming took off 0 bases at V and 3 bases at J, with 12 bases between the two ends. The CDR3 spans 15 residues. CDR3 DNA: TGCGCCAGCAGCCAAGATGCGGTGGCAAGCTACGAGCAGTACTTC. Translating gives CASSQDAVASYEQYF.

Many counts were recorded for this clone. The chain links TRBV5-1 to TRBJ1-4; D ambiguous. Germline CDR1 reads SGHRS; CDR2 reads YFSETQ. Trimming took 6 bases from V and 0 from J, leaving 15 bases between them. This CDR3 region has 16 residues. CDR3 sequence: CASMSGGYATNEKLFF. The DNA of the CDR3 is TGCGCCAGCATGAGTGGAGGTTATGCAACTAATGAAAAACTGTTTTTT.

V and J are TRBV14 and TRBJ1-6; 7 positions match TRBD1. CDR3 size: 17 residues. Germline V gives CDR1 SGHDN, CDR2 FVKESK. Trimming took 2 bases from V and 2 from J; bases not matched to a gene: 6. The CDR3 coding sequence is TGTGCCAGCAGCCAATATACAGGGGCGACCTATAATTCACCCCTCCACTTT. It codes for CASSQYTGATYNSPLHF.